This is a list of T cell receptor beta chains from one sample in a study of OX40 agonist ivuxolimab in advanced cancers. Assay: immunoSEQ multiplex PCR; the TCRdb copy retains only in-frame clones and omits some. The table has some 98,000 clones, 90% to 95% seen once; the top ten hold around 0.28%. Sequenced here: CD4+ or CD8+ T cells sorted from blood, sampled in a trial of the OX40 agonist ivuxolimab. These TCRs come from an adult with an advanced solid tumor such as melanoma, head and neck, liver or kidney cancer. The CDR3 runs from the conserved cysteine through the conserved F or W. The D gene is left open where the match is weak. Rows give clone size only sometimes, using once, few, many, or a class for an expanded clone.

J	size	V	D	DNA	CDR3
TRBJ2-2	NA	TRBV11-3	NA	TGTGCCAGCAGCTTAGGGGTCACCGGGGAGCTGTTTTTT	CASSLGVTGELFF
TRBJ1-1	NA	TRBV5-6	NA	TGTGCCAGCAGCTTGGACAGGGCGGCGACTGAAGCTTTCTTT	CASSLDRAATEAFF
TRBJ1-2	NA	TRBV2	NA	TGTGCCAGCAGTCGGTGGGACTATGGCTACACCTTC	CASSRWDYGYTF
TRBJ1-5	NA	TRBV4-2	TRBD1	TGTGCCAGCAGCCAAGGGACAGGGGACAATCAGCCCCAGCATTTT	CASSQGTGDNQPQHF
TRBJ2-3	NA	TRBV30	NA	TGTGCCTGGAGTGTATGGGAGGCAGATACGCAGTATTTT	CAWSVWEADTQYF
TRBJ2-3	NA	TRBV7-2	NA	TGTGCCAGCAGGCCCGTCAATCGGGGGCAGTATTTT	CASRPVNRGQYF
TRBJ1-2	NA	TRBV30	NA	TGTGCCTGGAGTGTCTCCCAGGGAGGTGGTTACACCTTC	CAWSVSQGGGYTF
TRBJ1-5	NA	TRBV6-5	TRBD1	TGTGCCAGCAGTTCGGACAGGGAAATCAGCTCGCCCCAGCATTTT	CASSSDREISSPQHF
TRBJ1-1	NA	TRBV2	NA	TGTGCCAGCAGTTCCTTACTTTACACTGAAGCTTTCTTT	CASSSLLYTEAFF
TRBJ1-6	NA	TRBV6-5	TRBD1	TGTGCCAGCAGTTACCGGCAGGGGGATTCACCCCTCCACTTT	CASSYRQGDSPLHF
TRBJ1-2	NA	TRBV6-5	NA	TGTGCCAGCAGTTACTCTTGGGGGGGCTATGGCTACACCTTC	CASSYSWGGYGYTF
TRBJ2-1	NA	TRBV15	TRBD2	TGTGCCACCAGCAAGGAGACTAGCGGGAGCTACAATGAGCAGTTCTTC	CATSKETSGSYNEQFF
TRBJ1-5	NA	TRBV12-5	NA	TGTGCTAGTGGTTTGCAATCCACGCAGGGCCGCCAGCCCCAGCATTTT	CASGLQSTQGRQPQHF
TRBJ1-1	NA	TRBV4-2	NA	TGTGCCAGCAGCCAGACCGGGGGGAACACTGAAGCTTTCTTT	CASSQTGGNTEAFF
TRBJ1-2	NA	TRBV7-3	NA	TGTGCCAGCAGCTTACGGGCAGGGCATGGCTACACCTTC	CASSLRAGHGYTF
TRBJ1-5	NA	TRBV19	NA	TGTGCCAGTAGTATTTTTGTAGCGGGAAATCAGCCCCAGCATTTT	CASSIFVAGNQPQHF
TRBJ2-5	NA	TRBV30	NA	TGTGCCTGGAGGCCATCCGGGGGCGTCGAGACCCAGTACTTC	CAWRPSGGVETQYF
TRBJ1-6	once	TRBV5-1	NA	TGCGCCAGCAGCTTGGGGGTCCCAAATTCACCCCTCCACTTT	CASSLGVPNSPLHF
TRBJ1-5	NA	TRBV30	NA	TGTGCCTGGAGTAAAAGACAGTCAGATCAGCCCCAGCATTTT	CAWSKRQSDQPQHF
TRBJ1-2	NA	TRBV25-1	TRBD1	TGTGCCAGCAGGGCAGGGGGCGGGAATGGCTACACCTTC	CASRAGGGNGYTF
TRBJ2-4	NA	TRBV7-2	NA	TGTGCCAGCAGCTTGACGGGAACCAAAAACATTCAGTACTTC	CASSLTGTKNIQYF
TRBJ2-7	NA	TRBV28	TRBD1	TGTGCCAGCAGCTCCCGGACAGGGTTATCCTACGAGCAGTACTTC	CASSSRTGLSYEQYF